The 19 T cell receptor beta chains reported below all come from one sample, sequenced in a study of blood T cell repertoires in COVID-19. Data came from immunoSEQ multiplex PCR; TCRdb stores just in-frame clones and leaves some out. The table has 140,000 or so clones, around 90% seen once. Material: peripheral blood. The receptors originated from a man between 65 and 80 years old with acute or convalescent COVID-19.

The CDR3 region has the DNA TGTGCCAGCTGTTGGCGGCAAGAGACCCAGTACTTC. Amino acid sequence: CASCWRQETQYF. The rearrangement uses TRBV2 and TRBJ2-5; D is undetermined. Per the germline V gene, CDR1 is SNHLY and CDR2 is FYNNEI. This CDR3 region has 12 residues. Trimming stripped 8 bases from V and 2 bases from J, with 9 bases between.

The CDR3 here is CAWKSSQETQYF. CDR3 bases: TGTGCCTGGAAGAGCTCGCAAGAGACCCAGTACTTC. V usage is TRBV30 and J usage is TRBJ2-5; D is uncertain. The V end was cut by 4 bases, the J end by 2 bases, with 8 bases between. CDR3 length: 12 residues. Germline V CDR1 and CDR2: GTSNPN, SVGIG (reference sequence). Using reference TRBV30 and TRBJ2-5 for the parts outside the CDR3, the full variable domain is SQTIHQWPATLVQPVGSPLSLECTVEGTSNPNLYWYRQAAGRGLQLLFYSVGIGQISSEVPQNLSASRPQDRQFILSSKKLLLSDSGFYLCAWKSSQETQYFGPGTRLLVL.

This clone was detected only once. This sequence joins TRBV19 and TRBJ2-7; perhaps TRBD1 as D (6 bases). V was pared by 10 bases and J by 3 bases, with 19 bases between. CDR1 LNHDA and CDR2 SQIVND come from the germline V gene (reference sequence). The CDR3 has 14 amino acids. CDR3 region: CATRAPGALYEQYF. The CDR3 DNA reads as TGTGCCACCCGAGCCCCAGGGGCTCTCTACGAGCAGTACTTC. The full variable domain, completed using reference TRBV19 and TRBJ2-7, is DGGITQSPKYLFRKEGQNVTLSCEQNLNHDAMYWYRQDPGQGLRLIYYSQIVNDFQKGDIAEGYSVSREKKESFPLTVTSAQKNPTAFYLCATRAPGALYEQYFGPGTRLTVT.

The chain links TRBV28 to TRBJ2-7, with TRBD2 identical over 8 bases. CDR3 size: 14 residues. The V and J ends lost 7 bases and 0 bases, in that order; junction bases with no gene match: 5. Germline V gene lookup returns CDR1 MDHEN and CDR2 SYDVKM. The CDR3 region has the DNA TGTGCCAGCAAGGTTAGCGGGACCTCCTACGAGCAGTACTTC. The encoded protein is CASKVSGTSYEQYF.

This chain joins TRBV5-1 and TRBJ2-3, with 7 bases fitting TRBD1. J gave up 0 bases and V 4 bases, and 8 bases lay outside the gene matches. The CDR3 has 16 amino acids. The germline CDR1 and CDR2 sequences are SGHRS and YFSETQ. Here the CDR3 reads CASSVGQHSSTDTQYF. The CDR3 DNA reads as TGCGCCAGCAGCGTGGGACAGCACTCTAGCACAGATACGCAGTATTTT.

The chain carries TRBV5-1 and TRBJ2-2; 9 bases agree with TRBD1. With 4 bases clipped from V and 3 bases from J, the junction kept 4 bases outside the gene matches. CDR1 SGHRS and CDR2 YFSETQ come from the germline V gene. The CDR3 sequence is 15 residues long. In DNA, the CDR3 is TGCGCCAGCAGCCACCGGACAGGGGACACCGGGGAGCTGTTTTTT. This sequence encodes CASSHRTGDTGELFF. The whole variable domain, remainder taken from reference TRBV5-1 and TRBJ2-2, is KAGVTQTPRYLIKTRGQQVTLSCSPISGHRSVSWYQQTPGQGLQFLFEYFSETQRNKGNFPGRFSGRQFSNSRSEMNVSTLELGDSALYLCASSHRTGDTGELFFGEGSRLTVL.

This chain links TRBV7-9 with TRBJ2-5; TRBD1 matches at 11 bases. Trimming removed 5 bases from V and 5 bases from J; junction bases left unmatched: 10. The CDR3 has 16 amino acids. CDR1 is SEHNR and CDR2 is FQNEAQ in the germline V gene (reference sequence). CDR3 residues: CASSPPGQGAWETQYF. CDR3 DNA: TGTGCCAGCAGCCCCCCTGGACAGGGGGCGTGGGAGACCCAGTACTTC.

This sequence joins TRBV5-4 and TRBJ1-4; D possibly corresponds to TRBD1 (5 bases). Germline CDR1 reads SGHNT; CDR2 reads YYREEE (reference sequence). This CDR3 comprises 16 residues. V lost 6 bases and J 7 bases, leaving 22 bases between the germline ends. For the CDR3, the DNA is TGTGCCAGCAACTCCCAAGGGGTGGGTAAGTGTGAAAAACTGTTTTTT. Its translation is CASNSQGVGKCEKLFF.

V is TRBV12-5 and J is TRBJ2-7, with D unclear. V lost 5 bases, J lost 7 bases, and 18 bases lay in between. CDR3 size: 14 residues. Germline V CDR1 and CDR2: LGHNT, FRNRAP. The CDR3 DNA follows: TGTGCTAGTGGTGGAGCTCAACGGTGGAATGAGCAGTACTTC. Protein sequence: CASGGAQRWNEQYF.

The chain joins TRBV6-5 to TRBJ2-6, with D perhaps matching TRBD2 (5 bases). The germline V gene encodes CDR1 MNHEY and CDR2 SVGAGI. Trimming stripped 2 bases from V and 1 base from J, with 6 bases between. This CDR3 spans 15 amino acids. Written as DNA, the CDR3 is TGTGCCAGCAGTTACACGGGATCTGGGGCCAACGTCCTGACTTTC. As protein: CASSYTGSGANVLTF.

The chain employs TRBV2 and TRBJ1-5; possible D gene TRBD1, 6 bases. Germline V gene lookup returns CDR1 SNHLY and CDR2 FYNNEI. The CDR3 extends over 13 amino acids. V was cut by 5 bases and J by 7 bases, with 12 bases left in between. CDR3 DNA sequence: TGTGCCAGCAGTACAGGGTCGAGGCAGCCCCAGCATTTT. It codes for CASSTGSRQPQHF.

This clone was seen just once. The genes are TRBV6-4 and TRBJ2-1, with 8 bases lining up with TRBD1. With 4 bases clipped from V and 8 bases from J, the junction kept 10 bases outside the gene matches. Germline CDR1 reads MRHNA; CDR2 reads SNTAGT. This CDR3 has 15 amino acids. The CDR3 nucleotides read TGTGCCAGCAGTGGACGGCCAGGGGGCATGGATGAGCAGTTCTTC. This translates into CASSGRPGGMDEQFF.

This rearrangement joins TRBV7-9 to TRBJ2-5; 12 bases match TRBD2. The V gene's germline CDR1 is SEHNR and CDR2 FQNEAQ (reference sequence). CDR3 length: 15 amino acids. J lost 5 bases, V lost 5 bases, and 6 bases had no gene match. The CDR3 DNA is TGTGCCAGCAGCGTCGGGACTAGCGGGCGGGAGACCCAGTACTTC. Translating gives CASSVGTSGRETQYF.

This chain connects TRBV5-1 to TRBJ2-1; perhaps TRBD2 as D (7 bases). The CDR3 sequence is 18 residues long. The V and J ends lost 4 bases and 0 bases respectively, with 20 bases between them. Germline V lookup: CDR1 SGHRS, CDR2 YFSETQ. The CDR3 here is CASSESAGAYSSYNEQFF. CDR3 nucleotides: TGCGCCAGCAGCGAGTCGGCGGGGGCATACAGCTCCTACAATGAGCAGTTCTTC. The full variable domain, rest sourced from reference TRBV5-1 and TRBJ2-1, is KAGVTQTPRYLIKTRGQQVTLSCSPISGHRSVSWYQQTPGQGLQFLFEYFSETQRNKGNFPGRFSGRQFSNSRSEMNVSTLELGDSALYLCASSESAGAYSSYNEQFFGPGTRLTVL.

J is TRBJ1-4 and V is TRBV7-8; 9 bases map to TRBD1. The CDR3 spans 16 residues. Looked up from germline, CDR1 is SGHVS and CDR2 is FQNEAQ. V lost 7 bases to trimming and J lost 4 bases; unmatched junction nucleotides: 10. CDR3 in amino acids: CASTRGQGGLNEKLFF. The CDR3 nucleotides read TGTGCCAGCACTCGGGGACAGGGAGGTCTTAATGAAAAACTGTTTTTT.

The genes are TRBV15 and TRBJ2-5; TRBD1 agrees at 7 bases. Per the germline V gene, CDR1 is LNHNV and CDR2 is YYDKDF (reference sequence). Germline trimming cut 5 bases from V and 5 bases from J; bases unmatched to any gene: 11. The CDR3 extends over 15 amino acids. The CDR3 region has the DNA TGTGCCACCAGCGCAAATACAGGGGTATCGGAGACCCAGTACTTC. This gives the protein CATSANTGVSETQYF.

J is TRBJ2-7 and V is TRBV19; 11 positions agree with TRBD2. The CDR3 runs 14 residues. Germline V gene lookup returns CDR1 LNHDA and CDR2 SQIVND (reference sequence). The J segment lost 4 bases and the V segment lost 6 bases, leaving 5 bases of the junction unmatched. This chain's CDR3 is CASSPSGGPYEQYF. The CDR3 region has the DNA TGTGCCAGTAGCCCTAGCGGGGGGCCTTACGAGCAGTACTTC.

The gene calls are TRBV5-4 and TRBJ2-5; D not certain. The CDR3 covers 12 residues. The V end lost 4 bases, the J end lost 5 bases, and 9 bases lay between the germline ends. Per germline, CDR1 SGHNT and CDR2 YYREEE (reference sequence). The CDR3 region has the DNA TGTGCCAGCAGCCACTATGGGGAGACCCAGTACTTC. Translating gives CASSHYGETQYF.

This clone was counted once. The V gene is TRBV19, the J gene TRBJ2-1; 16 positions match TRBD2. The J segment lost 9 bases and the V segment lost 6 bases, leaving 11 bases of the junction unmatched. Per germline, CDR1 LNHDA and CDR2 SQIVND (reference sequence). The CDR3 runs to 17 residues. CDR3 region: CASRGLAGGPRISEQFF. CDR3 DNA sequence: TGTGCCAGTAGGGGACTAGCGGGAGGGCCCCGGATTAGTGAGCAGTTCTTC. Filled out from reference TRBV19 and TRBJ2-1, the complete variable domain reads DGGITQSPKYLFRKEGQNVTLSCEQNLNHDAMYWYRQDPGQGLRLIYYSQIVNDFQKGDIAEGYSVSREKKESFPLTVTSAQKNPTAFYLCASRGLAGGPRISEQFFGPGTRLTVL.